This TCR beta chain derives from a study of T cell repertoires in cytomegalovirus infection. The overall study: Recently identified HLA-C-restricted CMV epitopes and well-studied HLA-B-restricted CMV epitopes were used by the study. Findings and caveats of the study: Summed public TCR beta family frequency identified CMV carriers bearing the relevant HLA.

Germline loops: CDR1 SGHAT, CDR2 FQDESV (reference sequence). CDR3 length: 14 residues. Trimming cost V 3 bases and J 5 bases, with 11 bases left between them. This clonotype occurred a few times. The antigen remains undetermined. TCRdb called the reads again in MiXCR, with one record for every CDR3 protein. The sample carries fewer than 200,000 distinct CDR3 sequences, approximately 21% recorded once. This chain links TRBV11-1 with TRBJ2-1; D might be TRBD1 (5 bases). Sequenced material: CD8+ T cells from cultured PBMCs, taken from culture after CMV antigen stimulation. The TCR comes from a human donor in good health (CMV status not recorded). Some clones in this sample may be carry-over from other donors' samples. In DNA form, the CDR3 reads TGTGCCAGCAGCTTCCCGTCCAGGGACAATGAGCAGTTCTTC. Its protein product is CASSFPSRDNEQFF.